A selection of T cell receptor beta chains follows, all from one sample in a study of vaccination effects on CD4 cells after COVID-19. Libraries were prepared by immunoSEQ multiplex PCR; TCRdb keeps only in-frame clonotypes and omits some of them. This sample has about 27,000 clones, with 83% found just once. Antigens for these TCRs are unknown. The sample was CD4+ T cells from PBMCs cultured with HCoV-NL63 spike peptides, taken after COVID-19 vaccination. These receptors all stem from a human donor who received a COVID-19 vaccine. Some clones in this sample may be carry-over from other donors' samples. Each CDR3 is given with its conserved first and last residue. The order of the fields is D gene, clone size, V gene, J gene, CDR3 DNA, CDR3 protein. D genes are given only for firm matches. A row's size may be missing; if present it is once, few, many or a size class.

d_gene: NA; abundance: few; v_gene: TRBV11-2; j_gene: TRBJ1-6; CDR3nt: TGTGCCAGCAGCTCGCCCATCCGAACAGGCGATAATTCACCCCTCCACTTT; CDR3aa: CASSSPIRTGDNSPLHF
d_gene: NA; abundance: NA; v_gene: TRBV24-1; j_gene: TRBJ1-5; CDR3nt: TGTGCCACCAGTGATTTGAGGCCAGGGAGGAATAGCAATCAGCCCCAGCATTTT; CDR3aa: CATSDLRPGRNSNQPQHF
d_gene: NA; abundance: few; v_gene: TRBV30; j_gene: TRBJ1-3; CDR3nt: TGTGCCTGGAGTAGGGAACAGGGTAACGGAAACACCATATATTTT; CDR3aa: CAWSREQGNGNTIYF
d_gene: NA; abundance: NA; v_gene: TRBV6-6; j_gene: TRBJ1-2; CDR3nt: TGTGCCAGCAGTTATATGGAGAACTATGGCTACACCTTC; CDR3aa: CASSYMENYGYTF
d_gene: NA; abundance: NA; v_gene: TRBV5-1; j_gene: TRBJ2-2; CDR3nt: TGCGCCAGCAGCTTGGAGGGAAACGGGGAGCTGTTTTTT; CDR3aa: CASSLEGNGELFF
d_gene: NA; abundance: NA; v_gene: TRBV7-2; j_gene: TRBJ1-1; CDR3nt: TGTGCCAGCACCCTTGGGTTTTCTGAAGCTTTCTTT; CDR3aa: CASTLGFSEAFF
d_gene: NA; abundance: NA; v_gene: TRBV7-2; j_gene: TRBJ2-3; CDR3nt: TGTGCCAGCAGCCCCGGACGGTGGAAGGATACGCAGTATTTT; CDR3aa: CASSPGRWKDTQYF
d_gene: NA; abundance: NA; v_gene: TRBV6-4; j_gene: TRBJ2-1; CDR3nt: TGTGCCAGCAGTGACTCGAGATTTGGTCTTTTTACCTACAATGAGCAGTTCTTC; CDR3aa: CASSDSRFGLFTYNEQFF
d_gene: NA; abundance: NA; v_gene: TRBV9; j_gene: TRBJ2-1; CDR3nt: TGTGCCAGCAGTCCACTATCTAGCTCCTACAATGAGCAGTTCTTC; CDR3aa: CASSPLSSSYNEQFF
d_gene: NA; abundance: NA; v_gene: TRBV5-1; j_gene: TRBJ1-3; CDR3nt: TGCGCCAGCAGCTTGAATCTTCCTGGAAACACCATATATTTT; CDR3aa: CASSLNLPGNTIYF
d_gene: NA; abundance: NA; v_gene: TRBV6-2/TRBV6-3; j_gene: TRBJ1-1; CDR3nt: TGTGCCAGCAGTTGGTCAGAGAACACTGAAGCTTTCTTT; CDR3aa: CASSWSENTEAFF
d_gene: TRBD1; abundance: NA; v_gene: TRBV5-8; j_gene: TRBJ1-5; CDR3nt: TGTGCCAGCAGCCGGGGACAGGGGGTTTTTCAGCCCCAGCATTTT; CDR3aa: CASSRGQGVFQPQHF
d_gene: NA; abundance: few; v_gene: TRBV3-1/TRBV3-2; j_gene: TRBJ2-2; CDR3nt: TGTGCCAGCAGCCAAGCGACCGGAGGGACCGGGGAGCTGTTTTTT; CDR3aa: CASSQATGGTGELFF
d_gene: NA; abundance: NA; v_gene: TRBV24-1; j_gene: TRBJ2-5; CDR3nt: TGTGCCACCAGTGATTCTTGGGAGACCCAGTACTTC; CDR3aa: CATSDSWETQYF
d_gene: NA; abundance: once; v_gene: TRBV6-5; j_gene: TRBJ2-2; CDR3nt: TGTGCCAGCAGGCCGGGGTCCGGACGCGGGGAGCTGTTTTTT; CDR3aa: CASRPGSGRGELFF
d_gene: NA; abundance: few; v_gene: TRBV6-1; j_gene: TRBJ1-2; CDR3nt: TGTGCCAGCAGTGAAGCCGGGACGGCCTATGGCTACACCTTC; CDR3aa: CASSEAGTAYGYTF
d_gene: TRBD1; abundance: NA; v_gene: TRBV7-3; j_gene: TRBJ2-3; CDR3nt: TGTGCCAGCAGCTTAAGACAGGGAGCAGATACGCAGTATTTT; CDR3aa: CASSLRQGADTQYF
d_gene: NA; abundance: NA; v_gene: TRBV4-2; j_gene: TRBJ1-3; CDR3nt: TGTGCCAGCAGCCTTACCATAGGGCAGTTCTCTGGAAACACCATATATTTT; CDR3aa: CASSLTIGQFSGNTIYF
d_gene: NA; abundance: NA; v_gene: TRBV14; j_gene: TRBJ1-3; CDR3nt: TGTGCCAGCAGCTGGACGGCTTACTCTGGAAACACCATATATTTT; CDR3aa: CASSWTAYSGNTIYF
d_gene: NA; abundance: NA; v_gene: TRBV24-1; j_gene: TRBJ2-5; CDR3nt: TGTGCCACCAAGCGAGGGATGCAGGAGTCACAAGAGACCCAGTACTTC; CDR3aa: CATKRGMQESQETQYF
d_gene: NA; abundance: NA; v_gene: TRBV6-5; j_gene: TRBJ2-5; CDR3nt: TGTGCCAGTGCCCGGACAATACAAGAGACCCAGTACTTC; CDR3aa: CASARTIQETQYF
d_gene: NA; abundance: NA; v_gene: TRBV5-6; j_gene: TRBJ2-2; CDR3nt: TGTGCCAGCAGCTTCACCCAGGGACATTTGGGGGAGCTGTTTTTT; CDR3aa: CASSFTQGHLGELFF
d_gene: NA; abundance: NA; v_gene: TRBV5-6; j_gene: TRBJ2-3; CDR3nt: TGTGCCAGCAGCACCTCAAGGTTGAGATCTGCAGATACGCAGTATTTT; CDR3aa: CASSTSRLRSADTQYF
d_gene: NA; abundance: NA; v_gene: TRBV7-3; j_gene: TRBJ2-5; CDR3nt: TGTGCCAGCAGCCTCCTCGGACAGTCAGGAGAGACCCAGTACTTC; CDR3aa: CASSLLGQSGETQYF
d_gene: TRBD1; abundance: NA; v_gene: TRBV2; j_gene: TRBJ1-2; CDR3nt: TGTGCCGGGACAGCTAACTATGGCTACACCTTC; CDR3aa: CAGTANYGYTF
d_gene: TRBD1; abundance: NA; v_gene: TRBV10-3; j_gene: TRBJ2-3; CDR3nt: TGTGCCATCAGTGCTTATGAGGGGGCTGATACGCAGTATTTT; CDR3aa: CAISAYEGADTQYF
d_gene: NA; abundance: NA; v_gene: TRBV24-1; j_gene: TRBJ2-2; CDR3nt: TGTGCCACCAGTGAACGGATCTACACCGGGGAGCTGTTTTTT; CDR3aa: CATSERIYTGELFF
d_gene: NA; abundance: NA; v_gene: TRBV10-2; j_gene: TRBJ1-5; CDR3nt: TGCGCCAGCAGTACAGGAACAATTAATCAGCCCCAGCATTTT; CDR3aa: CASSTGTINQPQHF
d_gene: TRBD1; abundance: NA; v_gene: TRBV15; j_gene: TRBJ1-2; CDR3nt: TGTGCCACCAGCAGAGATCTCGCAGGGGGCAATGGCTACACCTTC; CDR3aa: CATSRDLAGGNGYTF
d_gene: NA; abundance: NA; v_gene: TRBV18; j_gene: TRBJ1-1; CDR3nt: TGTGCCAGCTCACCTCAGGGCCTGAACACTGAAGCTTTCTTT; CDR3aa: CASSPQGLNTEAFF
d_gene: NA; abundance: NA; v_gene: TRBV4-1; j_gene: TRBJ1-3; CDR3nt: TGCGCCAGCAGCCGCCCGGGAGCTGGAAACACCATATATTTT; CDR3aa: CASSRPGAGNTIYF
d_gene: NA; abundance: NA; v_gene: TRBV2; j_gene: TRBJ2-6; CDR3nt: TGTGCCAGCAGCGCCCGGACGAGGTTTGGGGCCAACGTCCTGACTTTC; CDR3aa: CASSARTRFGANVLTF
d_gene: NA; abundance: NA; v_gene: TRBV6-2/TRBV6-3; j_gene: TRBJ2-5; CDR3nt: TGTGCCAGCAGCCCCCACATGGCTGCCCAAGAGACCCAGTACTTC; CDR3aa: CASSPHMAAQETQYF